This T cell receptor beta chain appears in the sequencing data of a study of blood T cell repertoires in COVID-19. The wider study: COVID-19 samples from acute and convalescent phases originated in the United States, Italy and Spain.

In the source study's methods: Reference gene primers were amplified, and this amplification served to estimate nucleated cell counts. Some clones are missing from TCRdb's copy, which holds only in-frame ones; the method was immunoSEQ multiplex PCR. V and J calls and clone size are given by that table; D and trimming were obtained from the DNA. The sample carries approximately 250,000 clones, roughly 84% recorded once. The CDR3 contains 14 residues. Germline V gene sequence: CDR1 LGHNA, CDR2 YSLEER. The V end was cut by 0 bases, the J end by 3 bases, with 9 bases between. The table lists this clone with a count of one.

This receptor was taken from a woman between 40 and 55 years old who had recovered from COVID-19. The sample consisted of peripheral blood. The J gene is TRBJ2-7, the V gene TRBV4-3; D is unresolved. The CDR3, as DNA: TGCGCCAGCAGCCAAGATGGGCCAAACTACGAGCAGTACTTC. Protein: CASSQDGPNYEQYF.